The rows below give T cell receptor beta chains drawn from one sample of a study of beta chain features in type 1 diabetes. Measured with immunoSEQ multiplex PCR; TCRdb has only the in-frame clones, and not every one. Of roughly 350,000 clones listed, 9.5% to 10% are singletons. The sequenced sample consisted of central memory CD4+ T cells from blood. These receptors were taken from a man aged 25 to 45 with type 1 diabetes. Each CDR3 is given with its conserved first and last residue. The D gene is left open where the match is weak. Not every row has a clone size; where given, it reads once, few, many or a size class.

CDR3 DNA	CDR3 protein	J gene	V gene	D gene	clone size
TGTGCCAGCAGCGGCGGGGCTAGCGGGAGATCCTACAATGAGCAGTTCTTC	CASSGGASGRSYNEQFF	TRBJ2-1	TRBV7-2	TRBD2	many
TGTGCCAGTAGTCCCCGGACACCCATCGGCACAGATACGCAGTATTTT	CASSPRTPIGTDTQYF	TRBJ2-3	TRBV19	-	few
TGCGCCAGCAGCTCGGGACAGGGAAGGGGAGCGGCTTTCTTT	CASSSGQGRGAAFF	TRBJ1-1	TRBV5-1	TRBD1	few
TGTGCCAGCAGCTTAGCCGCCGTCACTGAAGCTTTCTTT	CASSLAAVTEAFF	TRBJ1-1	TRBV7-3	-	few
TGTGCCAGCAGCTTGGGTCCCAGGCCCGAGCAGTACTTC	CASSLGPRPEQYF	TRBJ2-7	TRBV5-6	-	-
TGTGCCAGCAGCCCGATTGAAACCTACAATGAGCAGTTCTTC	CASSPIETYNEQFF	TRBJ2-1	TRBV5-4	-	many
TGTGCCAGCAGCTTCGGAGGCTCTGGGGCCAACGTCCTGACTTTC	CASSFGGSGANVLTF	TRBJ2-6	TRBV7-2	-	many
TGTGCCAGCTCACCTGGACAGTCCTCCTACGAGCAGTACTTC	CASSPGQSSYEQYF	TRBJ2-7	TRBV18	-	few
TGTGCCAGCAGTGTAGCGGGAGGAGGTGAGCAGTACTTC	CASSVAGGGEQYF	TRBJ2-7	TRBV6-5	TRBD2	-
TGCGCCAGCAGCTTGGGGGCCAGGGTCGATACGCAGTATTTT	CASSLGARVDTQYF	TRBJ2-3	TRBV5-1	-	-
TGTGCCAGCAGTGGACTAGCGCGGAATGAGCAGTTCTTC	CASSGLARNEQFF	TRBJ2-1	TRBV6-5	TRBD2	-
TGTGCCAGCAGCAGCCCCGGGACAACAAGCACAGATACGCAGTATTTT	CASSSPGTTSTDTQYF	TRBJ2-3	TRBV28	-	few
TGTGCCAGCAGTTACTCGGGATGGGAGGGAAAACTGTTTTTT	CASSYSGWEGKLFF	TRBJ1-4	TRBV6-5	-	few
TGTGCCTGGAGTCCGGACAGGGACGAGCAGTACTTC	CAWSPDRDEQYF	TRBJ2-7	TRBV30	TRBD1	-
TGCGCCAGCAGCTCCGGAATGGTGGGGTTTAACACCGGGGAGCTGTTTTTT	CASSSGMVGFNTGELFF	TRBJ2-2	TRBV5-1	-	-
TGCGCCAGCAGCTTGTGGCAGGGGGCGTACAATGAGCAGTTCTTC	CASSLWQGAYNEQFF	TRBJ2-1	TRBV5-1	TRBD1	-
TGCAGCGTGGAGGACGGCAAAGGGCTCTACGAGCAGTACTTC	CSVEDGKGLYEQYF	TRBJ2-7	TRBV29-1	-	-
TGTGCCAGCACCCCGGGACAGAACTATGGCTACACCTTC	CASTPGQNYGYTF	TRBJ1-2	TRBV28	TRBD1	-
TGTGCCAGCAGTTCCCCGCAGGGAGGTCCTCAAGAGACCCAGTACTTC	CASSSPQGGPQETQYF	TRBJ2-5	TRBV28	-	-
TGTGCCAGCATCAAAAATTTGCAGGGGAACTACGAGCAGTACTTC	CASIKNLQGNYEQYF	TRBJ2-7	TRBV6-5	-	-
TGTGCCAGCAGTTACTCGAAGACAGGGTTCTACGAGCAGTACTTC	CASSYSKTGFYEQYF	TRBJ2-7	TRBV6-5	TRBD1	few
TGTGCCAGCTTCAGGGACACAGCCTACAATGAGCAGTTCTTC	CASFRDTAYNEQFF	TRBJ2-1	TRBV5-5	-	-
TGTGCCAGCAGTTGGGGGCTAGCGGGATCTGGAGAGACCCAGTACTTC	CASSWGLAGSGETQYF	TRBJ2-5	TRBV7-9	TRBD2	once
TGTGCCAGCAGTTTAGCGGGAGGGTACTCCTACGAGCAGTACTTC	CASSLAGGYSYEQYF	TRBJ2-7	TRBV27	TRBD2	-
TGTGCCAGCTCACGAACGGGGGACCTCTATGGCTACACCTTC	CASSRTGDLYGYTF	TRBJ1-2	TRBV18	-	few
TGTGCCAGTTCATCACACTACTCAGAGGGACAGGGCTACTTC	CASSSHYSEGQGYF	TRBJ2-4	TRBV19	TRBD1	-
TGCGCCAGCAGCCTACAGGTTTCCGAGGGGTCCTACGAGCAGTACTTC	CASSLQVSEGSYEQYF	TRBJ2-7	TRBV5-4	-	-
TGTGCCAGCACCCGTCGGTCTCCCGGGAACACCATATATTTT	CASTRRSPGNTIYF	TRBJ1-3	TRBV5-6	-	few
TGTGCCAGCAGCGCGGCCGGGGAGCTGTTTTTT	CASSAAGELFF	TRBJ2-2	TRBV5-6	-	-
TGCACCAGCAGCCAAGGACTAGCGGGGCGGTACGAGCAGTACTTC	CTSSQGLAGRYEQYF	TRBJ2-7	TRBV1	-	few
TGTGCCAGCAGGCTGTTCAGGACAATCCCTGAAGCTTTCTTT	CASRLFRTIPEAFF	TRBJ1-1	TRBV6-5	-	-
TGTGCCAGCTCACCCTCCGGGACAGGGGGCGGAGATACGCAGTATTTT	CASSPSGTGGGDTQYF	TRBJ2-3	TRBV18	TRBD1	-
TGTGCCAGCAGCTTACAGGGAGTCGGTGAAAAACTGTTTTTT	CASSLQGVGEKLFF	TRBJ1-4	TRBV7-9	-	few
TGTGCCAGCAGTTTATATACTGAAGCTTTCTTT	CASSLYTEAFF	TRBJ1-1	TRBV28	-	-
TGTGCCAGCAGCCCTACCTGGACAGGCAGCACAGATACGCAGTATTTT	CASSPTWTGSTDTQYF	TRBJ2-3	TRBV14	TRBD1	many
TGTGCCAGCAGTTTGGGGGAAAAACTGTTTTTT	CASSLGEKLFF	TRBJ1-4	TRBV6-5	-	few
TGCGCCAGCAGCCTGAAATCCCCGGGACAGGGTAGGAATGAGCAGTTCTTC	CASSLKSPGQGRNEQFF	TRBJ2-1	TRBV5-1	TRBD1	-
TGTGCCAGCTCACGGGACAGCTTCTATGGCTACACCTTC	CASSRDSFYGYTF	TRBJ1-2	TRBV9	TRBD1	-
TGCGCCAGCAGCTTAAACCAGGGCACTGAAGCTTTCTTT	CASSLNQGTEAFF	TRBJ1-1	TRBV5-1	-	-
TGTGCCAGCACACGGGACAGGGGTGAAAAACTGTTTTTT	CASTRDRGEKLFF	TRBJ1-4	TRBV25-1	TRBD1	few
TGTGCCAGCAGCGCGGTCGATGGACTAAATGAGCAGTTCTTC	CASSAVDGLNEQFF	TRBJ2-1	TRBV9	-	few
TGTGCCACCAGCGGGGGACTAGCGGGATCTGCGTTGGATACGCAGTATTTT	CATSGGLAGSALDTQYF	TRBJ2-3	TRBV15	TRBD2	-
TGTGCCAGCAGTTCCCAGGGACTAGTGGATACGCAGTATTTT	CASSSQGLVDTQYF	TRBJ2-3	TRBV27	TRBD2	few
TGCAGCGTTGAAGATGACAGGGGGTCGGATACGCAGTATTTT	CSVEDDRGSDTQYF	TRBJ2-3	TRBV29-1	TRBD1	few
TGTGCCTGGAGCGGGGGGGTCGGGAGCACAGATACGCAGTATTTT	CAWSGGVGSTDTQYF	TRBJ2-3	TRBV30	TRBD2	few
TGCGCCAGCAGCTTGGCCTTAGGAGCAACCAAGACCTCCGAGCAGTTCTTC	CASSLALGATKTSEQFF	TRBJ2-1	TRBV5-1	-	few
TGTGCCAGCAAGGAAGAGCAGTTCTTC	CASKEEQFF	TRBJ2-1	TRBV2	-	many
TGCGCCAGCTCAACCCCGGGACAGCAATACGAGCAGTACTTC	CASSTPGQQYEQYF	TRBJ2-7	TRBV5-1	TRBD1	few
TGTGCCAGCAGTGGAGGTAGGGCCCCGGGCACTGAAGCTTTCTTT	CASSGGRAPGTEAFF	TRBJ1-1	TRBV2	-	few
TGCAGCGATCGAGGGGCGGGATTCTATGAGCAGTTCTTC	CSDRGAGFYEQFF	TRBJ2-1	TRBV29-1	-	-
TGTGCCAGCAGCTCCCAAGGGGGTGGCACAGATACGCAGTATTTT	CASSSQGGGTDTQYF	TRBJ2-3	TRBV5-4	-	few
TGCGCCAGCAGCCTGGTGGGGGATCAGCCCCAGCATTTT	CASSLVGDQPQHF	TRBJ1-5	TRBV5-1	-	many
TGTGCCAGCAGTTCCGCCACCCGGGGTAACTATGGCTACACCTTC	CASSSATRGNYGYTF	TRBJ1-2	TRBV28	-	-
TGTGCCAGCAGCTATGTCGGCAGCACAGATACGCAGTATTTT	CASSYVGSTDTQYF	TRBJ2-3	TRBV7-2	-	-
TGCGCCAGCAGCCTTACTGCTTCCGGGGAGCTGTTTTTT	CASSLTASGELFF	TRBJ2-2	TRBV4-3	-	-
TGTGCCAGCAGCTTGGGGGGACAGGGGGCCACCTACAATGAGCAGTTCTTC	CASSLGGQGATYNEQFF	TRBJ2-1	TRBV7-8	TRBD1	-
TGCGCCAGCAGCTCACTAGCGGGAGGGGGAACAGATACGCAGTATTTT	CASSSLAGGGTDTQYF	TRBJ2-3	TRBV5-1	TRBD2	few
TGCGCCAGCACCCGCGGCGAGTTGGGGCCCCAAGAGACCCAGTACTTC	CASTRGELGPQETQYF	TRBJ2-5	TRBV5-1	-	few
TGCGCCAGCCGAACAGGGGGCAGCACCGGGGAGCTGTTTTTT	CASRTGGSTGELFF	TRBJ2-2	TRBV4-3	TRBD1	-
TGTGCCAGCAGCCCGGACAGGCCTGGAGTGCAGTTCTTC	CASSPDRPGVQFF	TRBJ2-1	TRBV6-5	TRBD1	-